This record covers a single T cell receptor beta chain. These data come from a study of blood T cell repertoires in COVID-19. Here immunoSEQ multiplex PCR was the method, and the copy in TCRdb shows in-frame clones only, minus some. This sample has around 250,000 clones; around nine tenths occur once, and the top ten carry less than 0.95%. Trimming at V came to 5 bases and at J to 4 bases, leaving 7 bases not matched to a gene. This CDR3 has 15 amino acids. From germline, CDR1 is SGHAT and CDR2 FQNNGV. Sequencing input: peripheral blood. The TCR originated in a middle-aged woman who had recovered from COVID-19. The chain carries TRBV11-2 and TRBJ2-5, with 10 bases that match TRBD1. In DNA, the CDR3 is TGTGCCAGCAGCATCGGACAGGGGGGATCAGAGACCCAGTACTTC. Amino acids: CASSIGQGGSETQYF.